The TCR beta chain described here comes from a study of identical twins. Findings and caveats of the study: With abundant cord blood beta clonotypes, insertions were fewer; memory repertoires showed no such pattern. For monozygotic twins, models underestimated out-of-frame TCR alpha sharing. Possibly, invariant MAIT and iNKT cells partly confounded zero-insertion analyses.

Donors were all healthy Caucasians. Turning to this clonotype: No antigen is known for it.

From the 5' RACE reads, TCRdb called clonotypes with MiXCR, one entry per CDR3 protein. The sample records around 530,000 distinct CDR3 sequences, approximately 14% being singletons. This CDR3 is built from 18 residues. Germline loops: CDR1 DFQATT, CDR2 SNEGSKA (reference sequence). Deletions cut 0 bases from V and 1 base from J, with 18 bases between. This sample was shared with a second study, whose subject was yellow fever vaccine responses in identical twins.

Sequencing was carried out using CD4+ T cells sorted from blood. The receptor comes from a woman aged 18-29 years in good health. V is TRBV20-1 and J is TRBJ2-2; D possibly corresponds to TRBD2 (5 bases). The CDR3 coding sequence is TGCAGTGCTAGAGATGGCACTAGTCAACCCCTGAACACCGGGGAGCTGTTTTTT. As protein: CSARDGTSQPLNTGELFF.